This T cell receptor beta chain was identified during a study of monozygotic twins with inflammatory bowel disease. Whole-study results and caveats: Differing T cell subtypes remained indistinguishable. Patient repertoire variability may have increased through differing immunosuppressive treatments. The results supported no single strong signal or clonotype associated with IBD.

Comments on this clonotype: Antigen unknown.

One entry per CDR3 protein, without DNA, is what TCRdb gives after re-calling the 5' RACE reads. Across around 450,000 distinct CDR3 sequences, the top ten clones capture about 2.2% of the sample. Specimen: blood. This sequence was found in a human donor with ulcerative colitis or Crohn's disease, or a healthy co-twin of an affected twin (not recorded which).

CDR3 loop: CASSVDLGGGSYNEQFF. The chain joins TRBV6-1 to TRBJ2-1; the D call from TCRdb, TRBD1, cannot be confirmed without DNA. This CDR3 has 17 residues. Per the germline V gene, CDR1 is MNHNS and CDR2 is SASEGT.